The clone carrying this T cell receptor (beta chain) was detected only a few times. The target antigen is unknown. The CDR3 consists of 12 residues. V lost 2 bases and J lost 3, with 5 bases in between. Germline CDR1 LGHNA, CDR2 YNFKEQ. It was by quantitative 5'-RACE with molecular barcodes that TCR beta libraries were made. From the 5' RACE reads, TCRdb called clonotypes with MiXCR, one entry per CDR3 protein. The table has approximately 150,000 distinct CDR3 sequences, approximately 10% seen once. The data were taken from a study of CD8 T cells in ankylosing spondylitis. Notes on the study in general: There was a TCR beta motif, made of eight highly homologous variants, that appeared characteristic of ankylosing spondylitis blood. Relatively rare in peripheral blood, disease-linked clones were also CD8+. According to the report, clones linked to the disease were significantly enriched in matched synovial fluid samples taken from ankylosing spondylitis patients.

V gene TRBV4-2 combines with J gene TRBJ2-7; D gene ambiguous. The source of this sequence is a female donor with ankylosing spondylitis or in good health (not recorded which). Material for sequencing was blood, either unsorted or a sorted T cell fraction (not recorded which). As DNA, the CDR3 is TGTGCCAGCAGCCAATCCAACTACGAGCAGTACTTC. As protein: CASSQSNYEQYF.